This TCR beta chain was recorded in a study of response to subunit inactivated influenza vaccine. Findings and caveats of the study: The study's authors posited that every seasonal influenza vaccination enlists few new T cells.

TCRdb processed the RT-PCR reads anew with MiXCR; each CDR3 protein has one entry. The profile shows under 200,000 distinct CDR3 sequences, 9.5% to 13% of them singletons. Of note for this clonotype: The antigen is not known.

The CDR3 has 15 residues. V was pared by 3 bases and J by 0 bases, with 9 bases between. V is TRBV12-3 or TRBV12-4 and J is TRBJ2-1; maybe TRBD2 (6 bases). This material consisted of non-naive T cells sorted from PBMCs, taken roughly 46 days after vaccination. This clonotype originated in a man aged 50 to 59 who received an inactivated influenza vaccine. DNA of the CDR3: TGTGCCAGCAGTTTGCGGGGCAACTCCTACAATGAGCAGTTCTTC. Its translation: CASSLRGNSYNEQFF.